This T cell receptor beta chain was sequenced during a study of cytomegalovirus exposure and HLA in healthy donors (dated by TCRdb to 2016 to 2017). Regarding the research as a whole: An earlier analysis of approximately 640 of the donors reported roughly 300 Gb of sequence data and 117 million unique TCR beta sequences from about 200 million T cells. In addition to the first cohort of roughly 700 subjects, a separate validation cohort of 120 different subjects was used. Genome-wide SNP genotypes for about three fifths of the roughly 670 donors were used in a later genetic analysis, which treated that subset as a discovery cohort. The number of typed donors differed by locus: roughly 629-640 for A, B, C, DRB1 and DQB1; 500 to 550 for DQA1; around 610 for DPA1; and around 490 for DPB1. A later analysis re-analyzed previously published TCR beta repertoires from 600 to 850 donors and added high-resolution HLA genotyping to study TCR occurrence patterns. The aim of the study was to test whether cataloging public T cell receptors could identify signatures of past pathogen exposure. Around 320 gigabases of sequencing data and approximately 80 million unique TCR sequences were included in an early release covering several hundred HLA-typed donors. Among 398 genotyped donors of the cohort, an average of roughly 230,000 unique TCR beta nucleotide sequences was sequenced per donor, of which about 19% were non-productive. To predict cytomegalovirus infection status, the study brought together high-throughput TCR immunosequencing, statistical association of individual TCRs with disease status, and machine learning. In the later analysis, no new phenotypic data were used to find candidate immune exposures; instead, reliance was placed on TCR beta sequences and their occurrence across donors. The T cell repertoires of 550 to 850 subjects were profiled by immunosequencing and related to cytomegalovirus serostatus. Among the roughly 390 genotyped donors, roughly 80% belonged to the genetic ancestry cluster associated with self-reported Caucasian donors. Every discovery cohort repertoire had been produced on one sequencing platform. In an earlier analysis of several hundred of the donors, high-throughput TCR beta sequencing was used to judge whether each TCR beta V gene segment behaved as functional or pseudogenic. Alongside the repertoire data, information on donor age, sex, ethnicity and CMV serostatus was compiled. Because of strong linkage in the cohort, roughly 5 DR-DQ haplotypes were treated as single units for association and clustering. Both class I and class II loci were covered by HLA typing, at four-digit resolution. The paper's findings and limits, for the study overall: Because the 87-base-pair reads could not distinguish some IMGT-functional V segments, including TRBV6-2 and TRBV6-3, those segments were excluded. In the study, approximately 160 TCR beta chains were listed as associated with cytomegalovirus. A later analysis found that TCR association rates varied across HLA loci, with DRB1 alleles showing the most associated TCRs and HLA-C alleles the fewest. Most TCR sequences were seen in very few donors, while some public TCRs were found in many individuals. The classifier was reported to diagnose cytomegalovirus status with high specificity and sensitivity in both the original cohort and the validation cohort. In a later analysis, several top co-occurrence clusters were reported to appear linked to parvovirus B19, influenza, CMV and Epstein-Barr virus. HLA typing was unavailable for some donors at each locus, so association tests used only the typed subset. Strong co-occurrence of HLA alleles, especially DR and DQ, made assigning TCR associations to individual alleles difficult. In a later analysis, 15,000 to 20,000 TCR beta sequences were associated with specific HLA alleles at a false discovery rate of 0.05. In vitro tests confirmed that a few of the cytomegalovirus-associated TCR beta chains recognize cytomegalovirus antigens. According to a later analysis, most CMV-associated TCR beta chains appeared to be HLA-restricted, and the HLA associations seemed to be driven largely by CMV exposure. A later genetic analysis associated a missense DCLRE1C variant with V-gene and J-gene trimming of TCR beta chains, and an independent cohort replicated the association. In a later genetic analysis, fewer N-insertions in productive TCRs were reported among donors in an Asian-associated ancestry cluster than the roughly 640-donor mean. In an earlier analysis of more than 500 of the donors, most TCR beta V segments appeared in productive rearrangements about 90% or about 30% of the time, broadly matching IMGT annotations. Linkage disequilibrium might explain the correlated functional status among segregating V segments, but an unknown experimental factor could not be ruled out. This cohort had only TCR beta chains sequenced, and the lack of alpha or paired-chain data limited which features could be detected. In a later analysis, HLA-associated TCR beta chains were found to be more clonally expanded and to have lower generation probabilities than equally common non-associated chains. It was suggested by the authors that the approach could potentially be generalized to other disease states and immunological phenotypes. Some 15 rarely observed V segments, including chromosome 9 orphons, were excluded from the earlier analysis of about 610 of the donors because counts were too low. CMV serostatus was the only immune exposure information available for the cohort. A further reported finding was that TCR beta sequences accurately predicted the HLA-A and HLA-B alleles for most subjects in the first cohort. Sequencing depth was assumed to be roughly uniform across donors in the presence/absence analyses, though that assumption may not hold. A cluster of highly shared sequence variants was judged likely to represent a technical artifact of the sequencing pipeline.

For CDR1 and CDR2, the germline V gene (reference sequence) lists GTSNPN and SVGIG. V lost 1 base and J lost 4 bases, and the count of bases not matched to a germline gene is 6. The CDR3 measures 15 amino acids from cysteine to phenylalanine. CDR3 DNA is the only sequence kept; it has 45 bases, read in frame from the first base. The library was generated by the immunoSEQ multiplex PCR assay. The multiplex PCR relied on a mix of 60 forward primers for TCR Vbeta segments and 13 reverse primers for TCR Jbeta segments. Amplification of the CDR3 region of rearranged TCR beta genes was performed with a multiplex PCR assay on genomic DNA. The amplified TCR beta libraries were sequenced on the Illumina HiSeq System as 87-base-pair reads. As for the authors' bioinformatics: A later analysis tallied 75 million to 95 million unique TCR beta chains across the 700 or so repertoires, and 10 million to 11 million of those chains were shared by two or more donors. Raw reads were error-corrected and collapsed into unique sequences with a nearest-neighbor algorithm that merged closely related sequences to remove PCR and sequencing errors. CDR3 sequences were aligned to IMGT reference sequences to assign V, D and J gene segments. Each retained sequence needed at least a six-nucleotide match to both a V gene segment and a J gene segment. Rearrangements were classified as productive when the CDR3 lacked stop codons and remained in frame with V and J, and all other rearrangements were classified as non-productive. CDR3 was defined according to IMGT convention as the region running from the second conserved V-encoded cysteine to the conserved J-encoded phenylalanine. In an earlier analysis of around 570 of the donors, sequences lacking an unambiguous match to a single V gene segment were excluded. In an earlier analysis of some 590 of the donors, a V segment was called functional when productive rearrangements were above 56.7%, and segregating when the standard deviation between donors exceeded 5%. A statistical classification framework was built for diagnosing cytomegalovirus status from the catalog of TCR beta chain sequences. A later analysis assigned V and J genes by comparing TCR nucleotide sequences with IMGT/GENE-DB human TR gene sequences. Using the TCRdist pipeline, a later analysis assigned CDR3 sequences along with most-parsimonious VDJ recombination scenarios. In a later analysis, each TCR beta chain was defined by its CDR3 amino acid sequence together with its V-gene family, and reads without a unique V-gene family were excluded. To address suspected cross-contamination and a sequencing artifact, a later analysis removed approximately 590 highly shared, low-generation-probability nucleotide sequences. In a later analysis, a clonal expansion index for each public chain was calculated from normalized within-repertoire ranks of inferred template counts. In a later analysis, generation probabilities were computed using a VDJ recombination model fitted to out-of-frame rearrangements, and the results were checked against IGoR. A later analysis scored TCR-TCR, TCR-HLA and TCR-CMV co-occurrence with hypergeometric tests, applying a repertoire-size bias correction to TCR pairs. False discovery rates were estimated in a later analysis by permuting HLA or CMV assignments 20 times. In a later analysis, co-occurring TCRs were grouped using DBSCAN, and TCRdist sequence similarity was added for clustering within HLA-allele-positive subsets. Repertoires with fewer than 30,000 or more than 120,000 public chains, plus five repertoires with anomalous nucleotide sharing, were excluded from co-occurrence clustering. TCRdb holds this immuneACCESS table with in-frame rearrangements only. Some clones are missing; in checked studies, unresolved V genes explain under half, and the rest has no known cause. That table supplies the V and J calls and clone size; D and trimming were determined from the DNA. This sample lists 150,000 to 200,000 clones; approximately 85% were detected once. The ten largest clones capture around 4.8% of the sample.

Of note for this clone: What this receptor recognizes is not known. No much larger clone exists at a distance of one base, and base qualities are not known.

The cohort was made up of 650 to 700 healthy bone marrow donors. At the time of sampling, all cohort members were nominally healthy, though unrecorded immune exposures were likely present. The donor was CMV seropositive and belonged to the group of about 290 seropositive cohort members. Each donor provided a peripheral blood sample, and peripheral blood mononuclear cells were used for TCR beta sequencing. Genomic DNA extraction from the blood cell samples was performed with the Qiagen DNeasy Blood Extraction Kit. The specimen sequenced was PBMCs. Recombination joined TRBV30 with TRBJ1-1; 10 middle bases align to TRBD1. The TCR was taken from a girl between 10 and 17 years old in good health and CMV-seropositive. The CDR3 in this case is CAWSEGDRGSTEAFF. The DNA sequence is as follows: TGTGCCTGGAGTGAAGGGGACAGGGGAAGCACTGAAGCTTTCTTT. With the portions outside the CDR3 filled from the reference TRBV30 and TRBJ1-1 genes, the complete variable region becomes SQTIHQWPATLVQPVGSPLSLECTVEGTSNPNLYWYRQAAGRGLQLLFYSVGIGQISSEVPQNLSASRPQDRQFILSSKKLLLSDSGFYLCAWSEGDRGSTEAFFGQGTRLTVV.